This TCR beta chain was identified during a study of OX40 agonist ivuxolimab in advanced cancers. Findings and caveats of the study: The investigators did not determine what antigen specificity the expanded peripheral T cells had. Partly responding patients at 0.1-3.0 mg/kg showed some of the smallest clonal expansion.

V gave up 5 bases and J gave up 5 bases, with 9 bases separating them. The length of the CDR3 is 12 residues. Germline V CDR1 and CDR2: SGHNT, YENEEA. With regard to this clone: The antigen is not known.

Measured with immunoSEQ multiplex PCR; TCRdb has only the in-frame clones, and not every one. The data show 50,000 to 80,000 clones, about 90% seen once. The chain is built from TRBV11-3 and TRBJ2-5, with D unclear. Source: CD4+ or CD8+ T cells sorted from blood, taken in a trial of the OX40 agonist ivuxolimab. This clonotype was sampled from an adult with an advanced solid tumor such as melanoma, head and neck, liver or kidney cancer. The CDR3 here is CASSKGTETQYF. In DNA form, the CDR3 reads TGTGCCAGCAGCAAGGGCACGGAGACCCAGTACTTC.